These 24 T cell receptor beta chains came from one sample sequenced in a study of HIV-infected patients and healthy controls. All unsorted peripheral T cells were captured because whole blood was used without fractionation. 500 ng RNA was reverse transcribed with alpha and beta constant-region primers. Separate chain-specific third strand synthesis with multiplexing indices produced the alpha and beta libraries. One entry per CDR3 protein, called by TCRdb with MiXCR from the 5' RACE reads. The repertoire holds around 5,700 distinct CDR3 sequences, 20% to 25% seen once, with under 30% in the top ten. Material: blood, obtained before antiretroviral therapy. The origin of the receptors is an adult with HIV infection.

In its sample, this clonotype was seen many times. This rearrangement joins TRBV7-2 to TRBJ2-2; D ambiguous. The CDR3 is made up of 12 amino acids. V lost 2 bases and J 6 bases, leaving 4 bases between the germline ends. Germline-derived CDR1 and CDR2 are SGHTA and FQGNSA. CDR3: CASSLMAGELFF. For the CDR3, the DNA is TGTGCCAGCAGCTTAATGGCCGGGGAGCTGTTTTTT. The variable domain in full, completed from reference TRBV7-2 and TRBJ2-2, reads GAGVSQSPSNKVTEKGKDVELRCDPISGHTALYWYRQSLGQGLEFLIYFQGNSAPDKSGLPSDRFSAERTGGSVSTLTIQRTQQEDSAVYLCASSLMAGELFFGEGSRLTVL.

This clonotype ranks as medium-sized. The J gene is TRBJ1-1, the V gene TRBV7-9; D gene unclear. The V and J ends lost 4 bases and 4 bases respectively, with 10 bases between them. The length of the CDR3 is 13 residues. Germline lookup yields CDR1 SEHNR and CDR2 FQNEAQ (reference sequence). The CDR3: CASSSRVGTEAFF. CDR3 sequence (DNA): TGTGCCAGCAGCTCTAGGGTGGGCACTGAAGCTTTCTTT.

This clonotype was observed many times. This rearrangement joins TRBV7-2 to TRBJ2-1; the D call may be TRBD1 or TRBD2 (6 bases each). V gave up 1 base and J gave up 4 bases, with 11 bases separating them. The length of the CDR3 is 15 residues. CDR1 and CDR2 (germline): SGHTA, FQGNSA. In DNA, the CDR3 is TGTGCCAGCAGCTTAGGCGCGGGACAATACAATGAGCAGTTCTTC. Translating gives CASSLGAGQYNEQFF. Combining the CDR3 with reference TRBV7-2 and TRBJ2-1 gives the whole variable domain GAGVSQSPSNKVTEKGKDVELRCDPISGHTALYWYRQSLGQGLEFLIYFQGNSAPDKSGLPSDRFSAERTGGSVSTLTIQRTQQEDSAVYLCASSLGAGQYNEQFFGPGTRLTVL.

The chain uses TRBV27 and TRBJ1-5; tentative D call: TRBD1 (5 bases). The germline V gene has CDR1 MNHEY and CDR2 SMNVEV (reference sequence). V dropped 6 bases and J dropped 7 bases, with 22 bases sitting between them. This CDR3 is 16 amino acids long. CDR3 DNA: TGTGCCAGCAGCCCCACCCGGGCTCGGCAGGGACAGCCCCAGCATTTT. Translating it yields CASSPTRARQGQPQHF.

Notes on this clonotype: With a much larger clone just one base away, this may be a read error. This rearrangement joins TRBV3-1 to TRBJ2-7; D might be TRBD1 (6 bases). Per germline, CDR1 LGHDT and CDR2 YNNKEL (reference sequence). This CDR3 comprises 14 residues. The CDR3 sequence: CASSPPMDSYGQYF. CDR3 coding DNA: TGTGCCAGCAGCCCCCCAATGGACAGCTACGGGCAGTACTTC.

Regarding this clonotype: A single base separates this from a much larger clone, so it may be a read error. The chain is built from TRBV18 and TRBJ2-5; D is possibly TRBD2 (5 bases). The V end lost 2 bases, the J end lost 8 bases, and 12 bases lay between the germline ends. CDR3 length equals 13 residues. Per germline, CDR1 KGHSH and CDR2 LQKENI. The CDR3 reads CASSPGGSDTQYF. In nucleotides, the CDR3 is TGTGCCAGCTCACCAGGCGGGTCGGATACCCAGTACTTC.

This clonotype was picked up a small number of times. This chain joins TRBV12-3 or TRBV12-4 and TRBJ2-3; 15 nucleotides agree with TRBD2. The CDR3 spans 15 residues. V lost 6 bases, J lost 7 bases, and 5 bases stayed unmatched. The CDR3 region has the DNA TGTGCCAGCAGCCCCGGGACTAGCGGGGGGAATACGCAGTATTTT. This sequence encodes CASSPGTSGGNTQYF.

The rearrangement uses TRBV6-1 and TRBJ2-6; perhaps TRBD2 as D (5 bases). The germline gives CDR1 MNHNS, CDR2 SASEGT. This CDR3 spans 16 amino acids. V was shortened by 10 bases and J by 4 bases, with 20 bases between the two germline ends. CDR3 residues: CATRIPGRTGANVLTF. The CDR3 bases are TGTGCCACCCGAATCCCGGGGAGAACAGGGGCCAACGTCCTGACTTTC.

This clonotype is labeled medium-sized. The chain has TRBV7-8 and TRBJ1-6; D is perhaps TRBD1 (6 bases). Per germline, CDR1 SGHVS and CDR2 FQNEAQ. V was cut by 5 bases and J by 8 bases, with 13 bases left in between. The CDR3 sequence is 14 residues long. The CDR3 region is CASSPTGGDSPLHF. DNA of the CDR3: TGTGCCAGCAGCCCTACGGGGGGCGATTCACCCCTCCACTTT.

The gene calls are TRBV7-9 and TRBJ2-1; D might be TRBD1 or TRBD2, each matching 5 bases. Germline V gene lookup returns CDR1 SEHNR and CDR2 FQNEAQ (reference sequence). V gave up 4 bases and J gave up 5 bases, with 9 bases separating them. The CDR3 length is 13 residues. The CDR3 DNA follows: TGTGCCAGCAGCTCGGGACCAAACAATGAGCAGTTCTTC. Amino acids: CASSSGPNNEQFF.

In this sample, this clonotype is large (0.1 to 1%). The chain couples TRBV7-3 to TRBJ1-6, with no clear D. The CDR3 contains 16 residues. In germline, CDR1 is SGHTA, CDR2 FQGTGA. V gave up 2 bases and J gave up 6 bases, with 14 bases separating them. The CDR3 nucleotides are TGTGCCAGCAGCTTAGAGGGCTTTATAAGTAATTCACCCCTCCACTTT. Protein sequence: CASSLEGFISNSPLHF.

This clonotype showed up just a few times. This rearrangement joins TRBV27 to TRBJ2-2; D might be TRBD1 (5 bases). The CDR3 has 16 residues. Germline CDR1 reads MNHEY; CDR2 reads SMNVEV (reference sequence). Trimming stripped 1 base from V and 2 bases from J, with 11 bases between. CDR3 DNA sequence: TGTGCCAGCAGTTTATTAGGCAGGGTTAACACCGGGGAGCTGTTTTTT. This translates into CASSLLGRVNTGELFF.

This clonotype came up a few times. The V call is TRBV7-2, the J call TRBJ2-3, with 15 nucleotides matching TRBD2. Germline loops: CDR1 SGHTA, CDR2 FQGNSA. Trimming took 3 bases from V and 4 from J; bases not matched to a gene: 5. The CDR3 covers 17 residues. The CDR3 loop reads CASSFGLAGGWADTQYF. CDR3 sequence (DNA): TGTGCCAGCAGCTTCGGACTAGCGGGGGGGTGGGCAGATACGCAGTATTTT.

The sample holds many counts of this clonotype. The chain carries TRBV5-1 and TRBJ2-5; the D gene could be TRBD1 or TRBD2 (6 bases each). The V end was cut by 0 bases, the J end by 0 bases, with 9 bases between. The germline V gene has CDR1 SGHRS and CDR2 YFSETQ. There are 15 residues in the CDR3. The CDR3 DNA is TGCGCCAGCAGCTTGGTAGGGGGGTACCAAGAGACCCAGTACTTC. It translates to CASSLVGGYQETQYF.

This clonotype qualifies as medium-sized. The chain combines TRBV11-2 with TRBJ2-7, with D possibly TRBD2 on 5 matching bases. The V end was cut by 1 base, the J end by 3 bases, with 16 bases between. CDR3 length: 16 amino acids. CDR1 is SGHAT and CDR2 is FQNNGV in the germline V gene. CDR3 in DNA: TGTGCCAGCAGCTTAGTCGAGGGCAGGTTTGGCTACGAGCAGTACTTC. Translation: CASSLVEGRFGYEQYF.

This chain uses TRBV20-1 with TRBJ2-3; TRBD2 aligns across 7 bases. This CDR3 has 13 amino acids. With 6 bases clipped from V and 4 bases from J, the junction kept 7 bases outside the gene matches. In germline, CDR1 is DFQATT, CDR2 SNEGSKA (reference sequence). The DNA of the CDR3 is TGCAGTGCCAAAGCGGGGTGGGCAGATACGCAGTATTTT. Translating gives CSAKAGWADTQYF.

This clonotype was counted ten times or more. This chain connects TRBV20-1 to TRBJ2-1; 7 nucleotides line up with TRBD1. The germline CDR1 and CDR2 sequences are DFQATT and SNEGSKA (reference sequence). V lost 8 bases to trimming and J lost 0 bases; unmatched junction nucleotides: 13. The CDR3 is made up of 16 amino acids. CDR3 protein: CSTHRGLLSSYNEQFF. CDR3 nucleotide sequence: TGCAGTACTCACAGGGGTCTACTTAGCTCCTACAATGAGCAGTTCTTC.

This clonotype has at least ten counts. The CDR3 DNA reads TGTGCCAGCAGTTTAGGGACAGTTTCCTACGAGCAGTACTTC. Protein product: CASSLGTVSYEQYF. This chain links TRBV28 with TRBJ2-7; 7 bases match TRBD1. V shed 2 bases, J shed 1 base, and the junction held 2 bases outside the gene matches. This CDR3 has 14 amino acids. Looked up from germline, CDR1 is MDHEN and CDR2 is SYDVKM.

Points on this clonotype: The junction differs from germline at one of its ends, possibly a read error. The chain employs TRBV6-2 or TRBV6-3 and TRBJ2-2, with 9 bases that match TRBD2. The CDR3 sequence is 17 residues long. Germline V gene sequence: CDR1 MNHEY, CDR2 SVGEGT. The CDR3 reads CASSYSAGGPDTWELFF. The CDR3 DNA follows: TGTGCCAGCAGTTACTCTGCGGGGGGGCCCGACACCTGGGAGCTGTTTTTT.

The chain combines TRBV28 with TRBJ1-1; D possibly corresponds to TRBD1 (5 bases). This CDR3 has 15 amino acids. Trimming removed 2 bases from V and 0 bases from J, with 10 bases in between. Germline loops: CDR1 MDHEN, CDR2 SYDVKM. Here the CDR3 DNA reads TGTGCCAGCAGTTTAGTCATGGGGCTGAACACTGAAGCTTTCTTT. Encoded protein: CASSLVMGLNTEAFF.

This clonotype appeared once. V and J are TRBV11-1 and TRBJ2-1; D gene uncertain. CDR3 size: 13 residues. V was trimmed by 1 base and J by 2 bases, leaving 3 bases between them. Germline V gives CDR1 SGHAT, CDR2 FQDESV (reference sequence). CDR3 nucleotides: TGTGCCAGCAGCTTAGGTCCCTACAATGAGCAGTTCTTC. It yields the protein CASSLGPYNEQFF.

This clonotype is labeled medium-sized (0.01 to 0.1%). This chain joins TRBV27 and TRBJ2-2; no clear D gene. There are 12 residues in the CDR3. Trimming stripped 1 base from V and 6 bases from J, with 3 bases between. Germline loops: CDR1 MNHEY, CDR2 SMNVEV (reference sequence). The CDR3 sequence: CASSLWSGELFF. In DNA form, the CDR3 reads TGTGCCAGCAGTTTATGGTCCGGGGAGCTGTTTTTT.

About this clonotype itself: A single base separates this from a much larger clone, so it may be a read error. The chain links TRBV6-2 or TRBV6-3 to TRBJ2-7; D gene ambiguous. This CDR3 spans 14 amino acids. The germline V gene has CDR1 MNHEY and CDR2 SVGEGT. CDR3 nucleotide sequence: TGTGCCAGCAGTTATACAGTACCTTCCTACGAGCGGTACTTC. Protein product: CASSYTVPSYERYF.

This clonotype is judged medium-sized. The chain employs TRBV7-3 and TRBJ2-1; D is uncertain. The V and J ends lost 0 bases and 5 bases respectively, with 17 bases between them. The CDR3 is 17 residues long. CDR1 and CDR2 (germline): SGHTA, FQGTGA. CDR3 in amino acids: CASSLTLLGGHDNEQFF. CDR3 nucleotide sequence: TGTGCCAGCAGCTTAACCCTGCTGGGCGGCCACGACAATGAGCAGTTCTTC.